The 23 T cell receptor beta chains reported below all come from one sample, sequenced in a study of blood T cell repertoires in COVID-19. Repertoires were generated with immunoSEQ multiplex PCR, while TCRdb's copy carries only in-frame clones and drops some. Of approximately 190,000 clones listed, around 84% are singletons. The sequenced material came from peripheral blood. These receptors originate from a man younger than 45 with active or convalescent COVID-19.

This chain uses TRBV27 with TRBJ2-7, with a weak D call TRBD1 (5 bases). This CDR3 spans 15 amino acids. CDR1 and CDR2 from the germline V gene are MNHEY and SMNVEV (reference sequence). V lost 6 bases to trimming and J lost 2 bases, with 17 bases between them. The chain's CDR3 is CASRRLDTQTYEQYF. In DNA form, the CDR3 reads TGTGCCAGCAGGCGCTTGGACACACAAACCTACGAGCAGTACTTC.

The chain joins TRBV9 to TRBJ2-1; TRBD1 aligns across 9 bases. This CDR3 region has 15 residues. V gave up 0 bases and J gave up 6 bases; unmatched junction bases: 4. Germline CDR1 reads SGDLS; CDR2 reads YYNGEE. CDR3 sequence (DNA): TGTGCCAGCAGCGTAGTGGGACAGGGCGTCAATGAGCAGTTCTTC. It codes for CASSVVGQGVNEQFF.

V is TRBV29-1 and J is TRBJ1-2; D is perhaps TRBD1 (6 bases). Germline CDR1 is SQVTM and CDR2 is ANQGSEA. The V end was cut by 4 bases, the J end by 2 bases, with 11 bases between. CDR3 length: 13 amino acids. CDR3 amino acids: CSVAAGANYGYTF. CDR3 in DNA: TGCAGCGTTGCCGCAGGGGCAAACTATGGCTACACCTTC.

The chain couples TRBV7-2 to TRBJ2-1; 8 bases line up with TRBD2. Trimming took 5 bases from V and 8 from J; bases not matched to a gene: 8. CDR1 is SGHTA and CDR2 is FQGNSA in the germline V gene. The CDR3 is 14 amino acids. CDR3 nucleotide sequence: TGTGCCAGCAGCCAGGGACTAGTAGGACATGAGCAGTTCTTC. Translated: CASSQGLVGHEQFF.

This chain links TRBV5-6 with TRBJ2-7, with D tentatively TRBD1 (6 bases). V lost 1 base and J lost 3, with 11 bases in between. The CDR3 length is 14 residues. Germline V gene sequence: CDR1 SGHDT, CDR2 YYEEEE. The chain's CDR3 is CASSLLGGYYEQYV. CDR3 in DNA: TGTGCCAGCAGCTTGTTAGGGGGATACTACGAGCAGTACGTC.

The DNA for the CDR3 is TGTGCCAGCAGCTTAGATCTGGGACTACAAAAAGACACCGGGGAGCTGTTTTTT. Translated, it gives CASSLDLGLQKDTGELFF. The chain employs TRBV11-3 and TRBJ2-2; TRBD2 matches 7 bases. In germline, CDR1 is SGHNT, CDR2 YENEEA. The CDR3 runs to 18 residues. Trimming took 0 bases from V and 3 from J; bases not matched to a gene: 10.

The rearrangement uses TRBV28 and TRBJ1-2, with TRBD1 matching over 11 bases. The V gene end was trimmed by 2 bases and the J gene end by 3 bases; junction bases not matched to a gene: 2. The germline V gene encodes CDR1 MDHEN and CDR2 SYDVKM. This CDR3 is built from 15 residues. CDR3 protein: CASSLGDRGYYGYTF. The CDR3 coding sequence is TGTGCCAGCAGTTTAGGGGACAGGGGGTACTATGGCTACACCTTC.

This chain connects TRBV30 to TRBJ1-1; no definite D call. Trimming took off 3 bases at V and 10 bases at J, with 9 bases between the two ends. Per the germline V gene, CDR1 is GTSNPN and CDR2 is SVGIG (reference sequence). This CDR3 contains 10 residues. The chain's CDR3 is CAWRGRVAFF. The DNA for the CDR3 is TGTGCCTGGAGGGGGAGGGTAGCTTTCTTT.

This chain uses TRBV28 with TRBJ2-5; 10 bases are a match to TRBD2. CDR3 length equals 15 residues. Looked up from germline, CDR1 is MDHEN and CDR2 is SYDVKM. With 6 bases clipped from V and 5 bases from J, the junction kept 9 bases outside the gene matches. DNA for the CDR3: TGTGCCAGCAGCTCCTTAGCGGGAGGATCGGAGACCCAGTACTTC. Its protein is CASSSLAGGSETQYF.

The chain employs TRBV28 and TRBJ2-7; 7 bases agree with TRBD2. Germline-derived CDR1 and CDR2 are MDHEN and SYDVKM. With 9 bases clipped from V and 3 bases from J, the junction kept 8 bases outside the gene matches. The CDR3 consists of 13 residues. Here the CDR3 reads CASLAGEGYEQYV. DNA of the CDR3: TGTGCCAGTTTGGCGGGGGAAGGCTACGAGCAGTACGTC.

The gene calls are TRBV7-2 and TRBJ1-6, with 9 bases identical to TRBD1. The V gene end was trimmed by 6 bases and the J gene end by 10 bases; junction bases not matched to a gene: 7. Germline CDR1 reads SGHTA; CDR2 reads FQGNSA. The CDR3 runs 14 residues. The CDR3 DNA reads TGTGCCAGCAGGTCCGGGACAGGGTGGTCACCCCTCCACTTT. This gives the protein CASRSGTGWSPLHF. The full variable domain, with the rest looked up from reference TRBV7-2 and TRBJ1-6, is GAGVSQSPSNKVTEKGKDVELRCDPISGHTALYWYRQSLGQGLEFLIYFQGNSAPDKSGLPSDRFSAERTGGSVSTLTIQRTQQEDSAVYLCASRSGTGWSPLHFGNGTRLTVT.

This chain uses TRBV24-1 with TRBJ1-2; 7 nucleotides align to TRBD1. Per germline, CDR1 KGHDR and CDR2 SFDVKD. The CDR3 is 16 amino acids. With V trimmed by 8 bases and J by 6 bases, 17 bases remained unmatched. CDR3 sequence (DNA): TGTGCCACCATCACTACCGAGGGAACAGGGGACAATGGCTACACCTTC. Translating gives CATITTEGTGDNGYTF.

J is TRBJ1-4 and V is TRBV30; the D gene is possibly TRBD1 (5 bases). The CDR3 is 13 residues long. V shed 7 bases and J shed 4 bases, with 13 bases lying between them. Germline CDR1 reads GTSNPN; CDR2 reads SVGIG (reference sequence). The CDR3 DNA follows: TGTGCCTCGTCGGCACAGGTTAATGAAAAACTGTTTTTT. Translated: CASSAQVNEKLFF.

The chain joins TRBV16 to TRBJ2-5; TRBD1 matches at 11 bases. With 0 bases clipped from V and 1 base from J, the junction kept 1 base outside the gene matches. The germline gives CDR1 KGHSY, CDR2 FQNENV. This CDR3 has 16 amino acids. The CDR3 loop is CASSQSGTGGQETQYF. DNA of the CDR3: TGTGCCAGCAGCCAATCCGGGACAGGGGGCCAAGAGACCCAGTACTTC.

On this clone: Other nucleotide sequences in the sample specify the same CDR3. This chain connects TRBV5-1 to TRBJ2-2, with no clear D. The CDR3 is made up of 14 amino acids. Trimming pared 0 bases from V and 2 bases from J, leaving 5 bases between. Germline CDR1 SGHRS, CDR2 YFSETQ. CDR3 region: CASSLDTNTGELFF. CDR3 sequence (DNA): TGCGCCAGCAGCTTGGACACAAACACCGGGGAGCTGTTTTTT.

The chain couples TRBV5-5 to TRBJ1-1, with D possibly matching TRBD1 (6 bases). With 8 bases removed from V and 0 bases from J, the gap between germline ends came to 11 bases. Germline V gives CDR1 SGHKS, CDR2 YYEKEE (reference sequence). This CDR3 region has 13 residues. CDR3 sequence reads: CASEQGLNTEAFF. The CDR3 bases are TGTGCCAGTGAACAGGGTTTGAACACTGAAGCTTTCTTT. The variable domain in full, with the rest retrieved from reference TRBV5-5 and TRBJ1-1, is DAGVTQSPTHLIKTRGQQVTLRCSPISGHKSVSWYQQVLGQGPQFIFQYYEKEERGRGNFPDRFSARQFPNYSSELNVNALLLGDSALYLCASEQGLNTEAFFGQGTRLTVV.

This clone has just a few counts. The rearrangement joins TRBV7-9 to TRBJ1-2; the D is unclear. The V and J ends lost 1 base and 8 bases respectively, with 14 bases between them. This CDR3 is built from 14 residues. Germline V CDR1 and CDR2: SEHNR, FQNEAQ (reference sequence). The CDR3 spells CASSLESGLRGYTF. The CDR3 coding sequence is TGTGCCAGCAGCTTAGAATCAGGCCTAAGGGGCTACACCTTC.

The rearrangement joins TRBV4-1 to TRBJ2-7; 7 positions agree with TRBD1. CDR1 is MGHRA and CDR2 is YSYEKL in the germline V gene. There are 15 residues in the CDR3. The chain's CDR3 is CASSEEWDSSYEQYV. The DNA of the CDR3 is TGCGCCAGCAGCGAAGAATGGGACAGTTCCTACGAGCAGTACGTC.

This clone appeared once. The CDR3 spells CASSYGRGGQYTEAFF. The DNA of the CDR3 is TGTGCCAGCAGTTACGGTCGGGGTGGACAGTACACTGAAGCTTTCTTT. This chain links TRBV6-6 with TRBJ1-1; a weak D match, TRBD1 (6 bases). V was cut by 2 bases and J by 3 bases, with 16 bases left in between. The CDR3 has 16 amino acids. Germline lookup yields CDR1 MNHNY and CDR2 SVGAGI (reference sequence).

V usage is TRBV7-9 and J usage is TRBJ2-5; 7 bases match TRBD2. From germline, CDR1 is SEHNR and CDR2 FQNEAQ (reference sequence). CDR3 length equals 16 residues. V lost 4 bases to trimming and J lost 2 bases; unmatched junction nucleotides: 10. The chain's CDR3 is CASSYRDYQGQETQYF. Here the CDR3 DNA reads TGTGCCAGCAGCTACCGGGACTACCAGGGACAAGAGACCCAGTACTTC.

The chain couples TRBV6-6 to TRBJ2-1; 10 bases agree with TRBD2. V trimming: 8 bases; J trimming: 4 bases; junction bases outside the gene matches: 8. Per the germline V gene, CDR1 is MNHNY and CDR2 is SVGAGI (reference sequence). The CDR3 spans 15 residues. The CDR3 bases are TGTGCCAGCGGGAAAGGACTAGCGGTATACAATGAGCAGTTCTTC. Translating it yields CASGKGLAVYNEQFF.

The chain has TRBV18 and TRBJ2-1; 8 bases fit TRBD2. Trimming cost V 2 bases and J 9 bases; bases outside gene matches: 12. Germline V CDR1 and CDR2: KGHSH, LQKENI. CDR3 size: 16 residues. CDR3 protein: CASSPASGGLRGEQFF. The CDR3 nucleotides are TGTGCCAGCTCACCAGCAAGCGGGGGTTTGAGAGGTGAGCAGTTCTTC.

The chain joins TRBV10-3 to TRBJ2-3; maybe TRBD2 (5 bases). CDR1 and CDR2 (germline): ENHRY, SYGVKD. The V and J ends lost 4 bases and 0 bases respectively, with 11 bases between them. This CDR3 spans 15 amino acids. DNA for the CDR3: TGTGCCATCAGTGTGGCAGGCGGGAGCACAGATACGCAGTATTTT. It specifies CAISVAGGSTDTQYF.